Listed below are T cell receptor beta chains from one sample, sequenced in a study of blood T cell repertoires in COVID-19. Assay used: immunoSEQ multiplex PCR; TCRdb lists only in-frame clones, some missing. The repertoire holds some 74,000 clones, with more than 85% as singletons. Input material: peripheral blood. These receptors were collected from a man between 50 and 59 years old with COVID-19, enrolled during active disease. The CDR3 runs from the conserved cysteine through the conserved F or W. A D gene is named only where the DNA matches it firmly. Only some rows state a clone size, as once, few, many or a class for expanded clones.

D gene,V gene,clone size,J gene,CDR3 protein,CDR3 DNA
TRBD2,TRBV11-3,-,TRBJ2-3,CASSLRSLAGATDTQYF,TGTGCCAGCAGCTTAAGATCACTAGCGGGAGCCACAGATACGCAGTATTTT
TRBD2,TRBV2,-,TRBJ2-1,CASKTTSDYYNEQFF,TGTGCCAGCAAGACGACTAGCGATTACTACAATGAGCAGTTCTTC
-,TRBV5-1,-,TRBJ2-2,CASSLDTSNTGELFF,TGCGCCAGCAGCCTGGACACCTCGAACACCGGGGAGCTGTTTTTT
TRBD2,TRBV9,-,TRBJ2-2,CASSVGTSDGGELFF,TGTGCCAGCAGCGTAGGGACTAGCGATGGCGGGGAGCTGTTTTTT
-,TRBV5-1,-,TRBJ2-5,CASSQRQGGRETQYF,TGCGCCAGCAGCCAAAGACAGGGAGGTCGAGAGACCCAGTACTTC
TRBD2,TRBV3-1/TRBV3-2,-,TRBJ2-3,CASSRTSGRGTDTQYF,TGTGCCAGCAGCCGGACTAGCGGGAGGGGCACAGATACGCAGTATTTT
-,TRBV7-2,-,TRBJ1-2,CASSVTYGYTF,TGTGCCAGCAGCGTAACTTATGGCTACACCTTC
-,TRBV7-9,-,TRBJ2-3,CASSRHPQASDTQYF,TGTGCCAGCAGCCGGCATCCCCAGGCTTCAGATACGCAGTATTTT
-,TRBV6-5,few,TRBJ2-5,CASSYGGETQYF,TGTGCCAGCAGTTACGGGGGGGAGACCCAGTACTTC
-,TRBV27,once,TRBJ2-3,CASSPLSTDTQYF,TGTGCCAGCAGCCCACTTAGCACAGATACGCAGTATTTT
-,TRBV19,-,TRBJ2-7,CASSIRANPYEQYF,TGTGCCAGTAGTATTCGAGCAAACCCCTACGAGCAGTACTTC
-,TRBV30,once,TRBJ2-3,CAWSVLNSDTQYF,TGTGCCTGGAGTGTACTAAATTCAGATACGCAGTATTTT
-,TRBV5-4,-,TRBJ2-5,CASSLPGETQYF,TGTGCCAGCAGCTTGCCCGGTGAGACCCAGTACTTC
-,TRBV5-1,-,TRBJ1-6,CASSFFLAGDNSPLHF,TGCGCCAGCAGCTTCTTTCTGGCAGGGGATAATTCACCCCTCCACTTT
TRBD2,TRBV11-2,-,TRBJ2-1,CASSFSGTSNNEQFF,TGTGCCAGCAGCTTTAGCGGGACCTCCAACAATGAGCAGTTCTTC
-,TRBV7-3,-,TRBJ2-2,CASSFLPRSGELFF,TGTGCCAGCAGCTTCTTACCGCGGAGTGGGGAGCTGTTTTTT
TRBD1,TRBV9,-,TRBJ1-4,CASSVYGTANEKLFF,TGTGCCAGCAGCGTATACGGGACAGCTAATGAAAAACTGTTTTTT
TRBD2,TRBV7-3,-,TRBJ2-2,CASSGTSGRSGELFF,TGTGCCAGCAGCGGGACTAGCGGGAGATCCGGGGAGCTGTTTTTT
TRBD1,TRBV28,-,TRBJ1-1,CASTTTGHRAFF,TGTGCCAGCACCACGACAGGGCACCGAGCTTTCTTT
-,TRBV5-1,once,TRBJ2-1,CASSLGQDEQFF,TGCGCCAGCAGCTTGGGACAGGATGAGCAGTTCTTC
TRBD2,TRBV27,-,TRBJ2-1,CASSFFLAGVDEQFF,TGTGCCAGCAGTTTCTTTCTAGCGGGAGTTGATGAGCAGTTCTTC
TRBD1,TRBV29-1,-,TRBJ1-1,CSVVNRDRGTEAFF,TGCAGCGTTGTAAACCGGGACAGGGGCACTGAAGCTTTCTTT
-,TRBV10-3,-,TRBJ1-5,CAISEGGQPQHF,TGTGCCATCAGTGAGGGGGGGCAGCCCCAGCATTTT
TRBD1,TRBV6-1,-,TRBJ2-7,CASSDVDRGYSNEQYF,TGTGCCAGCAGTGACGTAGACAGGGGATACTCCAACGAGCAGTACTTC
TRBD2,TRBV7-3,-,TRBJ2-3,CASSFSGSGTDTQYF,TGTGCCAGCAGCTTTAGCGGGAGTGGCACAGATACGCAGTATTTT